This entry features one T cell receptor (beta chain) sequence. This specimen comes from a study of technical replicates of blood from a handful of donors. Germline lookup yields CDR1 SGHNT and CDR2 YENEEA. V was pared by 1 base and J by 3 bases, with 6 bases between. This CDR3 region has 14 residues. TCRdb's copy holds only in-frame clones and misses some; the assay was immunoSEQ multiplex PCR. Of 60,000 to 90,000 clones in the sample, approximately 95% are singletons; the top ten hold under 0.3%. The V call is TRBV11-3, the J call TRBJ1-4, with D uncertain. The sample consisted of T cells isolated from PBMCs. The clonotype was recovered from a human donor in good health. CDR3 region: CASSLAGANEKLFF. The CDR3 nucleotides read TGTGCCAGCAGCTTAGCTGGAGCTAATGAAAAACTGTTTTTT.